This T cell receptor (beta chain) was recorded in a study of CD8+ T cells in alopecia areata (dated by TCRdb to 2017 to 2018). In terms of the full investigation: Treated patients were enrolled in an open-label pilot trial of oral tofacitinib, 5 to 10 mg twice daily, for moderate-to-severe alopecia areata. Patients received tofacitinib for 6 to 18 months and were then followed off drug for 6 months to check for delayed response and recurrence. Disease severity in treated patients was measured with the SALT score, which quantifies the percentage of affected scalp surface area. The study used high-throughput TCRbeta sequencing to examine T cell clonal expansion in alopecia areata, in both the C3H/HeJ mouse model and human patients. In humans, TCRbeta sequencing was performed on scalp tissue and on sorted CD4+ and CD8+ peripheral blood T cells from healthy controls and from patients with patchy or totalis/universalis alopecia areata. Tofacitinib-treated patients had biopsies at baseline and at 4 and 24 weeks of treatment, with a later scalp biopsy in several patients. Clonality in the scalp was compared among normal scalp (n=4), patchy alopecia areata scalp (n=8), and alopecia totalis/universalis scalp (n=8). RNA was obtained with the PAXgene miRNA kit for fixed scalp, the miRNeasy kit for PBMCs, and the RNeasy kit for mouse skin. TCRbeta CDR3 regions were amplified by immunoSEQ multiplex PCR with 35 Vbeta forward and 13 Jbeta reverse primers. Study-level results and caveats: During tofacitinib treatment, many expanded lesional clones remained in scalp and blood, and this persistence may partly explain relapse after treatment is stopped. Unlike mouse skin, where gammadelta T cells dominate, normal human skin contains resident alphabeta T cells that get sequenced too, which complicates analysis of the scalp TCR repertoire. Scalp clonality and the number of expanded CD8+ clones among the top 100 scalp clones were significantly decreased by tofacitinib. Shared TCR sequences between patients were less evident than in mice, which may be partly attributable to HLA diversity in the patient population. The treated cohort was small, with a single nonresponder, so links between baseline CD8+ expansion and response need larger studies. Lesional scalp, especially in alopecia totalis/universalis, showed higher clonality and more expanded CD8+ clones than normal scalp, suggesting antigenic drive.

The library was prepared using the immunoSEQ multiplex PCR assay. RNA was extracted from all samples and reverse transcribed into cDNA, which served as template for TCR sequencing. First-strand cDNA was synthesized using SuperScript III with a 2:1 mix of oligo-dT and random hexamers. A synthetic immune receptor repertoire was used to measure amplification bias, and any remaining bias was corrected computationally. Regarding the original processing steps: Raw reads were preprocessed for error removal, and CDR3 was defined according to IMGT conventions as running from the conserved cysteine to phenylalanine. Clonality was computed by normalizing Shannon entropy by log2 of the number of productive unique TCRs and subtracting the result from 1. Whether scalp clones were CD4 or CD8 was inferred by matching scalp TCRbeta sequences against CD4 and CD8 repertoires sorted from blood. What TCRdb holds here is the immuneACCESS table cut down to in-frame rearrangements. Part of the clones is not present; checked against another copy, under half of the missing clones reflect an unresolved V gene, and the others are unexplained. V, J and clone size reflect that table, while D and trimming were determined from the DNA. This sample has about 180,000 clones in its table, and about 53% of those were observed once. The top ten constitute under 14% of the sample.

Based on its abundance in the sample, this clone is medium-sized (0.01 to 0.1%). The clone's antigen remains unknown. Qualities for individual bases were not recorded, and no much larger clone is one base off. Taken with the paper, the label for time point translates to: around 22 weeks on oral tofacitinib. Reading the label with the study, this specimen's treatment or condition is: oral pan-JAK inhibitor, 5-10 mg twice daily. Lesional scalp punch biopsies and peripheral blood were collected from alopecia areata patients. PBMCs were isolated by density centrifugation and stained for CD3, CD4 and CD8, and CD4+ and CD8+ T cells were sorted on a FACSAria. CDR1 and CDR2, looked up from the germline V gene, are SGHAT and FQNNGV. From the cysteine through the phenylalanine, the CDR3 covers 14 amino acids. The entry retains the CDR3 DNA only, 42 bases that are in frame from base 1. V loses 8 bases of germline sequence and J loses 2 bases, and the interval between the two ends is 13 bases.

The chain is assembled from TRBV11-2 and TRBJ2-1; the D call is tentative, TRBD1 or TRBD2, as each matches 5 bases. This sequence originates from a human donor with alopecia areata. The sample in question was CD8+ T cells sorted from blood, obtained at week 24, from a patient treated with tofacitinib. The bases are TGTGCCAGCTTGCCGGGGCATACCTACAATGAGCAGTTCTTC. This sequence encodes CASLPGHTYNEQFF.